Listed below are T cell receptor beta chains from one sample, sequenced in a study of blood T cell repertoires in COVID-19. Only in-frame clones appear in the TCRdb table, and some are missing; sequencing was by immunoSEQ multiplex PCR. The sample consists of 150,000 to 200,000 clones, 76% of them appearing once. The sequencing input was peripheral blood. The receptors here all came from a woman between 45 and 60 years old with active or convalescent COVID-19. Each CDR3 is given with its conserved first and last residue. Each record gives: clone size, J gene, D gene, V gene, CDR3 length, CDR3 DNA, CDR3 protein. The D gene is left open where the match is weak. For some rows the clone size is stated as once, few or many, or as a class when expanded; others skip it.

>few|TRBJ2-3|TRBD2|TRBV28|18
TGTGCCAGCAGTTCCCCTATCGGACTAGCGGGAACCTCAGATACGCAGTATTTT
CASSSPIGLAGTSDTQYF
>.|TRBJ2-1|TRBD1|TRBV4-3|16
TGCGCCAGCAGCCAAGGGCCGGGACAGGGGTGGCGGGAGCAGTTCTTC
CASSQGPGQGWREQFF
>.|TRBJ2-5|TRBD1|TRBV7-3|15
TGTGCCAGCAGCCCCGGGACAGTGATCCAAGAGACCCAGTACTTC
CASSPGTVIQETQYF
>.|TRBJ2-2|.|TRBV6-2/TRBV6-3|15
TGTGCCAGCAGTCGGGTAAAAGGGAACACCGGGGAGCTGTTTTTT
CASSRVKGNTGELFF
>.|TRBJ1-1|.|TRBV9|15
TGTGCCAGCAGCTCCTCGTGGACTATGAACACTGAAGCTTTCTTT
CASSSSWTMNTEAFF
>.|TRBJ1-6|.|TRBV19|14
TGTGCCAGTAGTATTTACTCCTATAATTCACCCCTCCACTTT
CASSIYSYNSPLHF
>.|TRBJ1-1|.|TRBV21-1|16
TGTGCCAGCAGCTCGCGCTCAGGGGGCGGAGGGACTGAAGCTTTCTTT
CASSSRSGGGGTEAFF
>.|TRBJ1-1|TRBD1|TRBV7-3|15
TGTGCCAGCAGACTTACAGGGGGCCTGAACACTGAAGCTTTCTTT
CASRLTGGLNTEAFF
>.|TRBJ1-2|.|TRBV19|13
TGTGCCAGTACCTTGGACAGACTTTCCGGCTACACCTTC
CASTLDRLSGYTF
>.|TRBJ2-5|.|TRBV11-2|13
TGTGCCAGCAGCCTTAACCGTCGGGAGACCCAGTACTTC
CASSLNRRETQYF
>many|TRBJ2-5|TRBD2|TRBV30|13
TGTGCCTGGAGGGGACTAGCACAAGAGACCCAGTACTTC
CAWRGLAQETQYF
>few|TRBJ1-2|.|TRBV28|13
TGTGCCAGCAGTTTATTTGAGGGCTATGGCTACACCTTC
CASSLFEGYGYTF
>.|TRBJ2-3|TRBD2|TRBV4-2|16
TGTGCCAGCAGCCACCCTAGCGGGGGGGACACAGATACGCAGTATTTT
CASSHPSGGDTDTQYF
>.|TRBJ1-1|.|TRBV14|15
TGTGCCAGCAGCCCGGGGCAGGGGTGGTCCACTGAAGCTTTCTTT
CASSPGQGWSTEAFF
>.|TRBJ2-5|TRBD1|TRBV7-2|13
TGTGCCAGCAGCGACAGGGGGCCAGCGACCCAGTACTTC
CASSDRGPATQYF
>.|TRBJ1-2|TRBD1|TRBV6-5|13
TGTGCCAGCAGCCTACAGGGGGACTATGGCTACACCTTC
CASSLQGDYGYTF
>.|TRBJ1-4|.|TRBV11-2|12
TGTGCCAGCAGCTTACTCCCGGGAAAACTGTTTTTT
CASSLLPGKLFF
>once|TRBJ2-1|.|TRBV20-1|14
TGCAGTGCTAGTGAATGGACAGCAGACGATGAGCAGTTCTTC
CSASEWTADDEQFF
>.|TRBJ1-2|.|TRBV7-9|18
TGTGCCAGCAGCTTACGGATACCCTTAGGCAGGGTGGACTATGGCTACACCTTC
CASSLRIPLGRVDYGYTF
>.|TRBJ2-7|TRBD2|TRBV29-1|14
TGCAGCGTTGAAAGTGGAACGGGAGGGCCAAGGCAGTACTTC
CSVESGTGGPRQYF
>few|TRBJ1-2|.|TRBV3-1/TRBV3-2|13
TGTGCCAGCAGCCAGTATACAGGGCATGGCTACACCTTC
CASSQYTGHGYTF
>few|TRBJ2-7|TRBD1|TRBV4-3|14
TGCGCCAGCAGCCAAGGACAGGGCTCCTACGAGCAGTACTTC
CASSQGQGSYEQYF
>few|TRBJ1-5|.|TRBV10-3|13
TGTGCCATCAGTGATAATAGCAATCAGCCCCAGCATTTT
CAISDNSNQPQHF
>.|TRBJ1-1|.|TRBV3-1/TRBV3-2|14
TGTGCCAGCAGCTTGAACGAGAGGAACACTGAAGCTTTCTTT
CASSLNERNTEAFF
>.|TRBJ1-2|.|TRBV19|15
TGTGCCAGTAGATCGACAGGAGCACCTAACTATGGCTACACCTTC
CASRSTGAPNYGYTF
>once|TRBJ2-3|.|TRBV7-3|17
TGTGCCAGCAGCTCACTTCCCGACCCGCGGGACACAGATACGCAGTATTTT
CASSSLPDPRDTDTQYF
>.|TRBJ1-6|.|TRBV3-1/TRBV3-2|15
TGTGCCAGCAGCCAAGATTTTGGCTCTAATTCACCCCTCCACTTT
CASSQDFGSNSPLHF
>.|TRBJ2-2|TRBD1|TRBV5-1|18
TGCGCCAGCAGGTCCACCCCCAACAGGGGTTGGGGCACCGGGGAGCTGTTTTTT
CASRSTPNRGWGTGELFF
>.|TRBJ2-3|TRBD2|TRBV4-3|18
TGCGCCAGCAGCCAAAACCCCTTTACGGGGGGGGCCACAGATACGCAGTATTTT
CASSQNPFTGGATDTQYF
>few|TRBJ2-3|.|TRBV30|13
TGTGCCTGGACATACATGTCCACAGATACGCAGTATTTT
CAWTYMSTDTQYF
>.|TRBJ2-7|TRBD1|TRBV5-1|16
TGCGCCAGCAGCGCTGGACAGGACGGACGGTTCTACGAGCAGTACTTC
CASSAGQDGRFYEQYF
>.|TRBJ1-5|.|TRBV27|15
TGTGCCAGCAGCCCCGGGACATTCAGCAATCAGCCCCAGCATTTT
CASSPGTFSNQPQHF
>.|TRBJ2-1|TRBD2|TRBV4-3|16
TGCGCCAGCAGCCAAGATTACGGGGGGGCCTACAATGAGCAGTTCTTC
CASSQDYGGAYNEQFF
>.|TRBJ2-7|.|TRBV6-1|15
TGTGCCAGCAGTGAAAATTGGGGGCCGAACTACGAGCAGTACTTC
CASSENWGPNYEQYF
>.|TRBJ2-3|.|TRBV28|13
TGTGCCAGCAGTTTTCAAGGGGTAGATACGCAGTATTTT
CASSFQGVDTQYF
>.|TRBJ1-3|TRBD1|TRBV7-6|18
TGTGCCAGCAGCCCTCGAACCGGGACAGGGATTAGTGGAAACACCATATATTTT
CASSPRTGTGISGNTIYF
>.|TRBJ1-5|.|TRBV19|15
TGTGCCAGTACCCTGAAGAGTGGTAGCAATCAGCCCCAGCATTTT
CASTLKSGSNQPQHF
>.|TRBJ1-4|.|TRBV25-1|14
TGTGCCAGCAGTGAGAGGGAGGCCAATGAAAAACTGTTTTTT
CASSEREANEKLFF
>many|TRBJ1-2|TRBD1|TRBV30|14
TGTGCCTGGACCGGACAGGGGGCCAACTATGGCTACACCTTC
CAWTGQGANYGYTF
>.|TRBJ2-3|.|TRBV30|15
TGTGCCTGGAGTGTACTCGGAGATTTCACAGATACGCAGTATTTT
CAWSVLGDFTDTQYF
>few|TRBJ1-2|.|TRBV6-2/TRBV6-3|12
TGTGCCAGCAGTGAGCCCGAACCGGGCTACACCTTC
CASSEPEPGYTF
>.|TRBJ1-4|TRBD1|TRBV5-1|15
TGCGCCAGCAGCCGTAATCGGGGACAGGGTGAAAAACTGTTTTTT
CASSRNRGQGEKLFF
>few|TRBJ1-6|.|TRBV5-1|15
TGCGCCAGCAGCCCAACTGGAGCAAGGAATTCACCCCTCCACTTT
CASSPTGARNSPLHF
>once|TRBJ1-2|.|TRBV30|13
TGTGCCTGGAGTAGAAAGGGGTTGGATGGCTACACCTTC
CAWSRKGLDGYTF
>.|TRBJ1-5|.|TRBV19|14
TGTGCCAGTACCCTCCCCGGGTTAGGTCAGCCCCAGCATTTT
CASTLPGLGQPQHF
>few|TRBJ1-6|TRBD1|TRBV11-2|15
TGTGCCAGCAGCATACGGGACAGTTATAATTCACCCCTCCACTTT
CASSIRDSYNSPLHF
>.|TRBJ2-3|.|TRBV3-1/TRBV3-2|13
TGTGCCAGCAGCCAAGATCGGGGAGATACGCAGTATTTT
CASSQDRGDTQYF
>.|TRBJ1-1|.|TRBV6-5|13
TGTGCCAGCAGTCCGGGCAGGGAAACTGAAGCTTTCTTT
CASSPGRETEAFF
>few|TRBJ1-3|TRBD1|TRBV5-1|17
TGCGCCAGCAGCCGAACAGGGGGCACTAGCTCTGGAAACACCATATATTTT
CASSRTGGTSSGNTIYF
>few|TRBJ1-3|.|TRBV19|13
TGTGCCAGTAGTCTAAATCCGGGAAACACCATATATTTT
CASSLNPGNTIYF
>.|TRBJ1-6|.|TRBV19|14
TGTGCCAGTAGTGTGGCAGGGGCCAATTCACCCCTCCACTTT
CASSVAGANSPLHF
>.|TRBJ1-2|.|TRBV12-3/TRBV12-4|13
TGTGCCAGCAGTTCCCAAGGGAGCTATGGCTACACCTTC
CASSSQGSYGYTF
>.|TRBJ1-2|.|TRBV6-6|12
TGTGCCAGCAGTTACTCGGGGGGGCTGGCTTGCTTC
CASSYSGGLACF
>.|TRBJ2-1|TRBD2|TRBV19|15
TGTGCCAGTACCGTCACTAGCGGGGGTTACAATGAGCAGTTCTTC
CASTVTSGGYNEQFF